This is a list of T cell receptor beta chains from one sample in a study of shared clonotypes between healthy human individuals. TCRdb keeps only in-frame clones here, not all; method: immunoSEQ multiplex PCR. Among under 2.5 million clones listed, 92% were seen once. The sample consisted of naive CD4+ T cells from PBMCs. The receptors stem from a man aged 18 to 29 in good health. Some clones in this sample may be carry-over from other donors' samples. CDR3s include the opening cysteine and the closing phenylalanine or tryptophan. The D gene is left open where the match is weak. Rows give clone size only sometimes, using once, few, many, or a class for an expanded clone.

d_gene	abundance	v_gene	len	j_gene	CDR3nt	CDR3aa
-	-	TRBV5-1	13	TRBJ2-5	TGCGCCAGCAGCGGGACACCTGAAGAGACCCAGTACTTC	CASSGTPEETQYF
TRBD2	-	TRBV6-5	15	TRBJ2-2	TGTGCCAGCAGTCCGACTAGCGGGCGACCCGGGGAGCTGTTTTTT	CASSPTSGRPGELFF
-	few	TRBV5-1	12	TRBJ1-1	TGCGCCAGCAGCTTTTATGGCACTGAAGCTTTCTTT	CASSFYGTEAFF
-	-	TRBV18	13	TRBJ2-5	TGTGCCAGCTCACCTTACGGAGGGGAGACCCAGTACTTC	CASSPYGGETQYF
-	-	TRBV28	13	TRBJ1-2	TGTGCCAGCAGTTTTGGCCAGTACTATGGCTACACCTTC	CASSFGQYYGYTF
TRBD2	-	TRBV7-9	14	TRBJ2-3	TGTGCCAGCAGCTTAACTAGCGGCACAGATACGCAGTATTTT	CASSLTSGTDTQYF
TRBD1	once	TRBV5-1	13	TRBJ2-7	TGCGCCAGCAGCCGGGGACAGAACTACGAGCAGTACTTC	CASSRGQNYEQYF
-	-	TRBV5-1	13	TRBJ2-7	TGCGCCAGCAGCTTCGGGGGGCTCGACGAGCAGTACTTC	CASSFGGLDEQYF
-	-	TRBV28	15	TRBJ1-2	TGTGCCAGCAGTTTACCGGGGTCAGTTAACTATGGCTACACCTTC	CASSLPGSVNYGYTF
TRBD1	-	TRBV10-3	16	TRBJ2-7	TGTGCCATCAGTGATTCTCGGGTAGGGGGCCCCTACGAGCAGTACTTC	CAISDSRVGGPYEQYF
-	-	TRBV9	14	TRBJ2-3	TGTGCCAGCAGCCCGCCCGGGGGAGTGGATACGCAGTATTTT	CASSPPGGVDTQYF
TRBD1	-	TRBV19	14	TRBJ1-1	TGTGCCAGTAGTATAGGGGCAGGGGGCACTGAAGCTTTCTTT	CASSIGAGGTEAFF
-	-	TRBV6-5	14	TRBJ1-4	TGTGCCAGCAGTTACGAGGGTAGACCTGAAAAACTGTTTTTT	CASSYEGRPEKLFF
-	-	TRBV5-1	16	TRBJ2-7	TGCGCCAGCAGCGGCAGAGTTGGCGGCTACTCCTACGAGCAGTACTTC	CASSGRVGGYSYEQYF
-	-	TRBV5-1	17	TRBJ1-1	TGCGCCAGCAGCTCCGGGACTTCCAGCCCCATGAACACTGAAGCTTTCTTT	CASSSGTSSPMNTEAFF
TRBD1	-	TRBV7-8	16	TRBJ1-1	TGTGCCAGCAGCTTAGCTTTTGGGACAGGGAGGACTGAAGCTTTCTTT	CASSLAFGTGRTEAFF
TRBD1	-	TRBV5-4	14	TRBJ2-7	TGTGCCAGCAGCCGACGACAGGGCGGGTACGAGCAGTACTTC	CASSRRQGGYEQYF
TRBD1	-	TRBV19	15	TRBJ1-5	TGTGCCAGTTCGCTTCCGGGACAGCCGAATCAGCCCCAGCATTTT	CASSLPGQPNQPQHF
-	-	TRBV25-1	15	TRBJ2-2	TGTGCCAGCAGTGATTTAAGAAGGAACACCGGGGAGCTGTTTTTT	CASSDLRRNTGELFF
-	-	TRBV28	12	TRBJ1-1	TGTGCCAGCAGTTTATCCCACACTGAAGCTTTCTTT	CASSLSHTEAFF
-	-	TRBV7-9	12	TRBJ2-7	TGTGCCAGCAGCTCGGTGGGGGGCGAGCAGTACTTC	CASSSVGGEQYF
-	-	TRBV28	15	TRBJ1-2	TGTGCCAGCAGCTTCCTTCGCCCGGGGGCGGAGGGCTACACCTTC	CASSFLRPGAEGYTF
-	-	TRBV27	16	TRBJ2-1	TGTGCCAGCAGTTTATCGGGGACATCCGTGAACCCCGAGCAGTTCTTC	CASSLSGTSVNPEQFF
TRBD1	-	TRBV2	16	TRBJ2-4	TGTGCCAGCAGTGAAGGGGGACAGCTAGCCAAAAACATTCAGTACTTC	CASSEGGQLAKNIQYF
TRBD1	-	TRBV7-9	15	TRBJ2-5	TGTGCCAGCAGCTTAGAGGCAGGGGGCCTGGAGACCCAGTACTTC	CASSLEAGGLETQYF
TRBD1	-	TRBV5-1	15	TRBJ1-2	TGCGCCAGCAGCTTGGCTGGCAGGGGGCCGTATGGCTACACCTTC	CASSLAGRGPYGYTF
TRBD2	-	TRBV7-9	13	TRBJ2-7	TGTGCCAGCAGCGCCGGGGGTAGCGGGGGAAAGTACTTC	CASSAGGSGGKYF
-	-	TRBV29-1	13	TRBJ2-4	TGCAGCGTTGCGTCTTATGAGCAAAACATTCAGTACTTC	CSVASYEQNIQYF
-	-	TRBV9	14	TRBJ1-5	TGTGCCAGCAGCGTAGAGGCCGTTTATCAGCCCCAGCATTTT	CASSVEAVYQPQHF
-	-	TRBV25-1	15	TRBJ2-3	TGTGCCAGCAGTTTCGAAAAATTTCTTCAGGGTACGCAGTATTTT	CASSFEKFLQGTQYF
TRBD2	-	TRBV9	16	TRBJ2-1	TGTGCCAGCAGCGAGGGACTAGCGGGAGGGAACAATGAGCAGTTCTTC	CASSEGLAGGNNEQFF
-	-	TRBV7-3	14	TRBJ1-1	TGTGCCAGCAGCTTAACGAAGGGGCCTTCTGAAGCTTTCTTT	CASSLTKGPSEAFF
-	few	TRBV28	13	TRBJ2-5	TGTGCCAGCAGTTTGGGGGCCCAAGAGACCCAGTACTTC	CASSLGAQETQYF
-	-	TRBV6-5	14	TRBJ2-7	TGTGCCAGCAGGAGGGGACAAGCGGTCTCCGAGCAGTACTTC	CASRRGQAVSEQYF
TRBD1	-	TRBV7-3	14	TRBJ2-7	TGTGCCAGCAGCTCAGGGGGCGGGCATTCCGAGCAGTACTTC	CASSSGGGHSEQYF
-	-	TRBV5-1	14	TRBJ2-5	TGCGCCAGCAGCCTGACAGGGAGGGGCGAGACCCAGTACTTC	CASSLTGRGETQYF
-	-	TRBV19	15	TRBJ2-7	TGTGCCAGTGGCCGTGATGGCGGAGGGCTCTACGAGCAGTACTTC	CASGRDGGGLYEQYF
-	once	TRBV2	12	TRBJ1-5	TGTGCCAGCAGTGGGGATAATCAGCCCCAGCATTTT	CASSGDNQPQHF
TRBD1	-	TRBV4-1	17	TRBJ1-1	TGCGCCAGCAGCCAAGACAGGGACAGGGGGCGGGGGACTGAAGCTTTCTTT	CASSQDRDRGRGTEAFF
-	-	TRBV28	12	TRBJ1-2	TGTGCCAGCAGTTCGACGAATTTCGGCTACACCTTC	CASSSTNFGYTF
TRBD2	-	TRBV18	17	TRBJ2-7	TGTGCCAGCTCACGGAACTCCGGACTAGCAGCCATCCTTGAGCAGTACTTC	CASSRNSGLAAILEQYF
-	-	TRBV6-6	15	TRBJ1-5	TGTGCCAGCAGTTTCGGACAGCCAGGTAATCAGCCCCAGCATTTT	CASSFGQPGNQPQHF
-	-	TRBV21-1	13	TRBJ1-5	TGTGCCAGCAGCAAAGAAGGGAGTCAGCCCCAGCATTTT	CASSKEGSQPQHF
TRBD2	-	TRBV9	15	TRBJ2-3	TGTGCCAGCAGTAGCGGGAGGGTAAGCACAGATACGCAGTATTTT	CASSSGRVSTDTQYF
-	-	TRBV7-9	15	TRBJ2-7	TGTGCCAGCAGCCCTGGGTCCGCTTTTACCTACGAGCAGTACTTC	CASSPGSAFTYEQYF
TRBD1	-	TRBV5-4	15	TRBJ1-5	TGTGCCAGCAGCACCGGGACAGGGCGGAATCAGCCCCAGCATTTT	CASSTGTGRNQPQHF
-	-	TRBV5-1	14	TRBJ2-3	TGCGCCAGCAGCTGGGGGAGGTCTACAGATACGCAGTATTTT	CASSWGRSTDTQYF
TRBD1	-	TRBV28	17	TRBJ1-5	TGTGCCAGCAGTCCCCTGGGGGGCACAAGGACAGGGAGGCCCCAGCATTTT	CASSPLGGTRTGRPQHF
-	once	TRBV10-3	13	TRBJ2-7	TGTGCCATCAGTGAGAGACTAGCCTACGAGCAGTACTTC	CAISERLAYEQYF
TRBD1	-	TRBV19	15	TRBJ2-1	TGTGCCAGTAAAGGACGAGGGACAGGGAACAATGAGCAGTTCTTC	CASKGRGTGNNEQFF
TRBD1	-	TRBV6-5	13	TRBJ1-2	TGTGCCAGCAGTTACCTACAGGGGACTGGCTACACCTTC	CASSYLQGTGYTF
TRBD1	-	TRBV30	15	TRBJ1-3	TGTGCCTGGAGACGGGACAGGGTTTCTGGAAACACCATATATTTT	CAWRRDRVSGNTIYF
TRBD1	-	TRBV27	16	TRBJ1-1	TGTGCCAGCAGTTCCCCCGGGACAGGGGGCCCCCTTGAAGCTTTCTTT	CASSSPGTGGPLEAFF